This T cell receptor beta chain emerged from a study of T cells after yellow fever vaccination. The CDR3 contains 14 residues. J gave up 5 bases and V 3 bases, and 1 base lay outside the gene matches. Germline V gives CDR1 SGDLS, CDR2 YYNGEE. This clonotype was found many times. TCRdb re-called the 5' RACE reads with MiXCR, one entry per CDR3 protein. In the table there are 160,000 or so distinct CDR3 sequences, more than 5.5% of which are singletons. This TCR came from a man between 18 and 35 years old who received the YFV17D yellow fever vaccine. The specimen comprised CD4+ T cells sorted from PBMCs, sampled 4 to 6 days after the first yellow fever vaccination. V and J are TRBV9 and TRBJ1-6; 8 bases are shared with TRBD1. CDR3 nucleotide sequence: TGTGCCAGCAGCGCGGGACAGGATAATTCACCCCTCCACTTT. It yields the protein CASSAGQDNSPLHF.